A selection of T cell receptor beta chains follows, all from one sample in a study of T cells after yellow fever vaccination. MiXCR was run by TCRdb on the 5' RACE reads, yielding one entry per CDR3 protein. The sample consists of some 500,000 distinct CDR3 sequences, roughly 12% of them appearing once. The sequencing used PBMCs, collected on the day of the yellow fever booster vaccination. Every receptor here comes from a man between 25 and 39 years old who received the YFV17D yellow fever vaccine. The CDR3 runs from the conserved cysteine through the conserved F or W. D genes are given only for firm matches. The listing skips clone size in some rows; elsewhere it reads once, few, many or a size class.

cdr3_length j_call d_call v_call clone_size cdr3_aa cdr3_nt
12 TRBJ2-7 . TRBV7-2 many CASRLDIYEQYF TGTGCCAGCAGGCTTGATATCTACGAGCAGTACTTC
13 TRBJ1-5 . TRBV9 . CASSRADNQPQHF TGTGCCAGCAGCCGGGCCGACAATCAGCCCCAGCATTTT
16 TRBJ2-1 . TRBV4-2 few CASSQDRASSYNEQFF TGTGCCAGCAGCCAAGATAGGGCTAGCTCCTACAATGAGCAGTTCTTC
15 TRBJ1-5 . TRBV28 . CASSLFGVGNQPQHF TGTGCCAGCAGTTTGTTTGGGGTCGGCAATCAGCCCCAGCATTTT
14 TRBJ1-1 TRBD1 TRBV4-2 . CASSRTGPNTEAFF TGTGCCAGCAGCCGGACAGGTCCAAACACTGAAGCTTTCTTT
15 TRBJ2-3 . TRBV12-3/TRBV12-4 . CATCWRGQSTDTQYF TGTGCCACATGTTGGAGAGGCCAGAGCACAGATACGCAGTATTTT
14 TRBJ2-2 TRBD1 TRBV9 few CASSARTGSGELFF TGTGCCAGCAGCGCCAGGACAGGGTCCGGGGAGCTGTTTTTT
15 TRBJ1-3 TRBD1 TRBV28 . CASSFQGASGNTIYF TGTGCCAGCAGTTTTCAGGGGGCGAGTGGAAACACCATATATTTT
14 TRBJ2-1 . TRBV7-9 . CASSLSTSYNEQFF TGTGCCAGCAGCTTATCCACTTCCTACAATGAGCAGTTCTTC
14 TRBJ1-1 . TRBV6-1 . CASRPGQRNTEAFF TGTGCCAGCAGACCCGGACAGAGGAACACTGAAGCTTTCTTT
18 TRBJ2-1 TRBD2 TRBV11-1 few CASSLPFRLAGVRNEQFF TGTGCCAGCAGCTTACCGTTCCGACTAGCGGGAGTGCGAAATGAGCAGTTCTTC
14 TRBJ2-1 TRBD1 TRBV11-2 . CASSLGTGLNEQFF TGTGCCAGCAGCTTAGGGACAGGGCTAAATGAGCAGTTCTTC
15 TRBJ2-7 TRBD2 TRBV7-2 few CASSPKAGGPSGQYF TGTGCCAGCAGCCCCAAAGCGGGAGGGCCTTCAGGGCAGTACTTC
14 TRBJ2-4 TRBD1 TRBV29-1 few CSVLTGGLENIQYF TGCAGCGTTCTGACAGGGGGCTTAGAAAACATTCAGTACTTC
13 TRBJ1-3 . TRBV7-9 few CASSIVSGNTIYF TGTGCCAGCAGCATCGTCTCTGGAAACACCATATATTTT
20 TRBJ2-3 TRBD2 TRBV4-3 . CASSQSLGTSGRGSTDTQYF TGCGCCAGCAGCCAATCCCTAGGGACTAGCGGGAGGGGGAGCACAGATACGCAGTATTTT
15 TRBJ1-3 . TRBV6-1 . CASSDRMLSGNTIYF TGTGCCAGCAGTGACAGGATGCTATCTGGAAACACCATATATTTT
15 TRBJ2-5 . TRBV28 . CAINRSPILQETQYF TGTGCCATCAACCGAAGCCCGATACTCCAAGAGACCCAGTACTTC
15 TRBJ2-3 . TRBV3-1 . CASSQGGQNTDTQYF TGTGCCAGCAGCCAAGGAGGACAGAACACAGATACGCAGTATTTT
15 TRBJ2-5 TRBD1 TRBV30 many CAWSVGQGVQETQYF TGTGCCTGGAGTGTAGGGCAGGGGGTCCAAGAGACCCAGTACTTC
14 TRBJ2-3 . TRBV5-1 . CASSLAEGKNTQYF TGCGCCAGCAGCTTGGCCGAGGGTAAGAATACGCAGTATTTT
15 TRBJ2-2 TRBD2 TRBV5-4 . CASSSATSSTGELFF TGTGCCAGCAGCTCGGCGACTAGCAGCACCGGGGAGCTGTTTTTT
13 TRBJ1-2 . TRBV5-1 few CASSANKVYGYTF TGCGCCAGCAGCGCGAACAAAGTCTATGGCTACACCTTC
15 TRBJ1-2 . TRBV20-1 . CSARESLTWNYGYTF TGCAGTGCTAGAGAAAGCTTAACGTGGAACTATGGCTACACCTTC
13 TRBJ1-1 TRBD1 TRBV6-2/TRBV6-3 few CASKDRGPTEAFF TGTGCCAGCAAAGACAGGGGGCCCACTGAAGCTTTCTTT
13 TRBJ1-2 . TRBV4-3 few CASSQEGRAGYTF TGCGCCAGCAGCCAAGAGGGCCGTGCCGGCTACACCTTC
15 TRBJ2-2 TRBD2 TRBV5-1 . CASSQGLAGAGELFF TGCGCCAGCAGCCAAGGACTAGCGGGAGCCGGGGAGCTGTTTTTT
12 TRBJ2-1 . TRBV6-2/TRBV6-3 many CASSWASNEQFF TGTGCCAGCAGTTGGGCATCTAATGAGCAGTTCTTC